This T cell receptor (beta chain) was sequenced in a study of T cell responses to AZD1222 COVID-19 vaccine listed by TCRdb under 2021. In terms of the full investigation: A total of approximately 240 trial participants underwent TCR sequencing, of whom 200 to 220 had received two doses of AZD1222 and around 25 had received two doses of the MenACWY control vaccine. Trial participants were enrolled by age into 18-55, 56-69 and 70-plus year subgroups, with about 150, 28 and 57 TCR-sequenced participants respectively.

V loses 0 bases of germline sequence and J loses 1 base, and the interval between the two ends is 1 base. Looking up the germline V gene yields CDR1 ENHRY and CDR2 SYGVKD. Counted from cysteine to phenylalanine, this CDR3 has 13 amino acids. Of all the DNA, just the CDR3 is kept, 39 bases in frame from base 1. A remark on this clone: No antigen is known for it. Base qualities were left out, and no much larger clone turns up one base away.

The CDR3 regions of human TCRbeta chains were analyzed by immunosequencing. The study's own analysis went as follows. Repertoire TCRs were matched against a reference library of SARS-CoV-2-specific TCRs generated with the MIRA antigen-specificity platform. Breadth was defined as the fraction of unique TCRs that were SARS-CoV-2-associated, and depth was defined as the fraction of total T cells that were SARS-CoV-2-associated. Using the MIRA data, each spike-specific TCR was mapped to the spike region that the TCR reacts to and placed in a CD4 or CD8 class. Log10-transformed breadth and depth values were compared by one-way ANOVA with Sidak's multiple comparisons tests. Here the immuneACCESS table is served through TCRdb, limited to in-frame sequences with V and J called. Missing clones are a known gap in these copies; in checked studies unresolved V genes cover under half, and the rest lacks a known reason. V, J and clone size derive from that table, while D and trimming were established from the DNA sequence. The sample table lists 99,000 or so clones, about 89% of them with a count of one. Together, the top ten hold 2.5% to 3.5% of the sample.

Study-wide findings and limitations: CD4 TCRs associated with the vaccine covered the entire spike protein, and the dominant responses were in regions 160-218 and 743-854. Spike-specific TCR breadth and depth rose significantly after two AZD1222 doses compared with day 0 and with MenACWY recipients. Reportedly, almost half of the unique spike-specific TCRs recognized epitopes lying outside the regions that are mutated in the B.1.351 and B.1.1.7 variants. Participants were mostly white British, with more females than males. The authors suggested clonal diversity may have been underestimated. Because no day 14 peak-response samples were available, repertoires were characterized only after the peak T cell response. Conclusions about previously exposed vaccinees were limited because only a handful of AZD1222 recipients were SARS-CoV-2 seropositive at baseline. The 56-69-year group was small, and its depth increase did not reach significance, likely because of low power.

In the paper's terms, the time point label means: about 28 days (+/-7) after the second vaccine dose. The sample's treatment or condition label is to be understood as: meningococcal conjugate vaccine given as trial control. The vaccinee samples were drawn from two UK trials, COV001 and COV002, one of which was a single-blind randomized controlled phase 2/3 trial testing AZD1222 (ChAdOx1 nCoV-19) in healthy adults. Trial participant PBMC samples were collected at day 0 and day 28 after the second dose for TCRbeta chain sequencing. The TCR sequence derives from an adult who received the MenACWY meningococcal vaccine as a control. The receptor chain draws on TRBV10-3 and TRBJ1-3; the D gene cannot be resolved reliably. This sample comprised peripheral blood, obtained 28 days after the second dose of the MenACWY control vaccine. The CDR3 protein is CAISESSGNTIYF. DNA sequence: TGTGCCATCAGTGAGTCGTCTGGAAACACCATATATTTT.